This T cell receptor (beta chain) was captured in a study of T cell responses to AZD1222 COVID-19 vaccine. Study-wide results and limits: Repertoire samples came only from after the peak T cell response. Spike-specific TCR repertoires showed rising breadth and depth after two AZD1222 doses.

Some clones are missing from TCRdb's copy, which holds only in-frame ones; the method was immunoSEQ multiplex PCR. The table has approximately 150,000 clones, approximately 90% seen once. With respect to this clone: Its cognate antigen is unknown.

The TCR was taken from an adult in good health. Source: peripheral blood, taken on day 0 of AZD1222 vaccination.

The DNA of the CDR3 is TGTGCCAGCAGTCGGTATGGGGGGACAGTTTCAACCAACGAGCAGTACTTC. This translates into CASSRYGGTVSTNEQYF. The V and J genes are TRBV6-2 or TRBV6-3 and TRBJ2-7; maybe TRBD1 (7 bases). CDR1 MNHEY and CDR2 SVGEGT come from the germline V gene. The V end lost 5 bases, the J end lost 5 bases, and 25 bases lay between the germline ends. The CDR3 totals 17 residues.